This T cell receptor (beta chain) came from a study of spatial heterogeneity in lung cancer. Within the sample, this clonotype is medium-sized (0.01 to 0.1%). Its antigen is as yet unknown. General study points: Counts of expanded intratumoral alpha and beta TCRs tracked tumor mutation counts.

Germline lookup yields CDR1 MNHEY and CDR2 SMNVEV (reference sequence). Trimming at V came to 5 bases and at J to 5 bases, leaving 13 bases not matched to a gene. The CDR3 consists of 16 residues. TCRdb independently ran MiXCR on the 5' RACE reads; one entry per CDR3 protein. The table shows 2,100 or so distinct CDR3 sequences, with 2.4% occurring only once. Regarding time point: sample taken at primary tumor resection. Donors were 55 to 75 untreated early-stage non-small cell lung cancer patients. This TCR was sampled from a male donor with early-stage non-small cell lung cancer. The source was lung tumor tissue, collected at surgery. V usage is TRBV27 and J usage is TRBJ2-5; 8 positions match TRBD2. The chain's CDR3 is CASSPLLAGLPETQYF. Here the CDR3 DNA reads TGTGCCAGCAGTCCCCTGTTAGCGGGACTCCCGGAGACCCAGTACTTC.